The clone carrying this T cell receptor beta chain was seen a few times. The antigen remains undetermined. These data come from a study of CD8 T cells in Susac syndrome. Looking at the study overall: Patients with Susac syndrome were therapy-naive, on corticosteroids, or on intravenous immunoglobulin alone at blood draw.

The CDR3 has 13 residues. V lost 4 bases to trimming and J lost 4 bases, with 10 bases between them. Germline V CDR1 and CDR2: MNHEY, SVGAGI. The authors reverse transcribed roughly 0.5 to 1 ug RNA with random hexamers. MiXCR was run by TCRdb on the immunoSEQ multiplex PCR reads, yielding one entry per CDR3 protein. Among 150,000 to 160,000 distinct CDR3 sequences listed, 90% to 95% were seen once. General study findings and limits: The study admitted that it had a relatively small number of individuals in its TCR sequencing and HLA analysis.

The TCR sequence derives from a human donor with Susac syndrome. The sequencing input was CD4+ T cells from PBMCs. The chain combines TRBV6-5 with TRBJ1-2; D is perhaps TRBD1 (5 bases). CDR3 DNA: TGTGCCAGCAGTTCCTCGGGGGGCTATGGCTACACCTTC. It encodes CASSSSGGYGYTF.